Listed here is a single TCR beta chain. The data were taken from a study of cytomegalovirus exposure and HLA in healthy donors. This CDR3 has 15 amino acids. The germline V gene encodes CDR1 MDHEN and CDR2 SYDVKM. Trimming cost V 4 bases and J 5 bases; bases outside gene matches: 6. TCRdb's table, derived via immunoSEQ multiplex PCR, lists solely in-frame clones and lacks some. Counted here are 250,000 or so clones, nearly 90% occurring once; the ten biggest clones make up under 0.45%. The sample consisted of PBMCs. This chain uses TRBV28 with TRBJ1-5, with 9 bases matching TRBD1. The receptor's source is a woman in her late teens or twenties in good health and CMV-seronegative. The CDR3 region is CASSWGTGLDQPQHF. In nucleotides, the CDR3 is TGTGCCAGCAGTTGGGGGACAGGGCTAGATCAGCCCCAGCATTTT.